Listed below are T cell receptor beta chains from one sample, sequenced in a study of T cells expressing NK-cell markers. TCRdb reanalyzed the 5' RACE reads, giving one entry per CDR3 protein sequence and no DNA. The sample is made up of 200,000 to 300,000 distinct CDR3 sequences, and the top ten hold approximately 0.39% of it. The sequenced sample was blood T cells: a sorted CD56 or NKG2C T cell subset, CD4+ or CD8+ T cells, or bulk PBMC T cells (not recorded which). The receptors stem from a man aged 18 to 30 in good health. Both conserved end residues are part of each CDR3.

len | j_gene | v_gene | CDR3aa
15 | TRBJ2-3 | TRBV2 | CASSAAGAIPDTQYF
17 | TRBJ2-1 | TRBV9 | CASSVDPLAGSVNEQFF
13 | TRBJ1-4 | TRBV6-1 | CASSGQKNEKLFF
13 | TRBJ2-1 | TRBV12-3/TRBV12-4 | CASSRSARDEQFF
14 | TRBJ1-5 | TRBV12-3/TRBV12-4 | CASSGSGGNQPQHF
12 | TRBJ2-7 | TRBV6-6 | CASRPTRAEQYF
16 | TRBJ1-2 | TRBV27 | CASRVSAPLANYGYTF
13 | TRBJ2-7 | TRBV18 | CASSLGGSNEQYF
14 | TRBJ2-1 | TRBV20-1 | CSARGTERYNEQFF
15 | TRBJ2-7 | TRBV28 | CASRPGGPGVYEQYF
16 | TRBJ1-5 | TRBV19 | CASTQVVQGPNQPQHF
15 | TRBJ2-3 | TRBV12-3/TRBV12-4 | CASSLGGSGTDTQYF
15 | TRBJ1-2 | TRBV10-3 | CAIRTAGQIDYGYTF
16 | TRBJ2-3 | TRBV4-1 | CASSQGRGLRPNTQYF
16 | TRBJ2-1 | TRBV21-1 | CASSKSPPGGPYEQFF
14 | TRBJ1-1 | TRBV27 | CASSNRQGNTEAFF
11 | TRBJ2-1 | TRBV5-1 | CASKNENEQFF
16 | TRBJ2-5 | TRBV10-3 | CAISESEEQGWETQYF
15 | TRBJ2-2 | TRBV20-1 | CSASPSGIRTGELFF
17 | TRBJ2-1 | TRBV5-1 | CASSLGPRAGDYNEQFF
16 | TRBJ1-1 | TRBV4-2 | CASSPAMGQQNTEAFF
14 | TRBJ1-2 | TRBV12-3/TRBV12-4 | CASSPSTRIYGYTF
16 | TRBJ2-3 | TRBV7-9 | CASSLVPGWSTDTQYF
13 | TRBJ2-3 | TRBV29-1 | CSVGHRVTDTQYF
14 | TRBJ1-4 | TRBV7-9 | CASRARGPNEKLFF
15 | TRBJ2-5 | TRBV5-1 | CASSLVTGGYETQYF
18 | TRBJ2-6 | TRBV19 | CASSIVWQAFSGANVLTF
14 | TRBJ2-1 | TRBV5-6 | CASSLGRGLDEQFF
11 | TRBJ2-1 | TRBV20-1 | CSAMRTNEQFF
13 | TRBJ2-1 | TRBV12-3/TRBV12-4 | CASSLQGAGEQFF
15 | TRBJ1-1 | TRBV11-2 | CASRRTGYVYTEAFF
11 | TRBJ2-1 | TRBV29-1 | CSAKAWDEQFF
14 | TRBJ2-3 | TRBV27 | CASRRPGSTDTQYF
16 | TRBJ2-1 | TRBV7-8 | CASSLVGDAPYNEQFF